This T cell receptor beta chain was profiled in a study of T cell responses to AZD1222 COVID-19 vaccine. Using immunoSEQ multiplex PCR, the repertoire was profiled, and TCRdb retains in-frame clones only, with some absent. The sample includes roughly 99,000 clones, about 90% of them seen just once. Trimming cost V 0 bases and J 5 bases, with 11 bases left between them. The CDR3 consists of 14 residues. In germline, CDR1 is SGDLS, CDR2 YYNGEE. V gene TRBV9 combines with J gene TRBJ1-1; a possible D gene is TRBD1 (5 bases). This sequence was found in an adult who received the AZD1222 COVID-19 vaccine. Sequences were derived from peripheral blood, sampled 28 days after the second AZD1222 dose. The CDR3: CASSVGGWGTEAFF. The CDR3 region has the DNA TGTGCCAGCAGCGTAGGGGGTTGGGGGACTGAAGCTTTCTTT. The full variable domain, with the rest looked up from reference TRBV9 and TRBJ1-1, is DSGVTQTPKHLITATGQRVTLRCSPRSGDLSVYWYQQSLDQGLQFLIQYYNGEERAKGNILERFSAQQFPDLHSELNLSSLELGDSALYFCASSVGGWGTEAFFGQGTRLTVV.